Listed here are 28 T cell receptor beta chains from one sample, sequenced in a study of spatial heterogeneity in lung cancer. TCRdb ran MiXCR on the 5' RACE reads and lists one entry per CDR3 protein. Of around 87,000 distinct CDR3 sequences listed, about an eighth are singletons. Time point specified: sample taken at primary tumor resection. The sequenced material consisted of unsorted whole RNA from tumor, nontumor lung or frozen PBMC. The material sequenced was PBMCs, taken at surgery. All receptors derive from a male donor with early-stage non-small cell lung cancer.

DNA of the CDR3: TGTGCCAGCGGAGAGCGGGGGGAGAGGCAGTTCTTC. Translated, it gives CASGERGERQFF. This chain connects TRBV27 to TRBJ2-1; 9 nucleotides align to TRBD2. The CDR3 is 12 amino acids. CDR1 is MNHEY, CDR2 SMNVEV, per germline (reference sequence). The V gene end was trimmed by 8 bases and the J gene end by 12 bases; junction bases not matched to a gene: 8.

The chain's CDR3 is CASSTVGYNEQFF. CDR3 in DNA: TGTGCCAGCAGTACTGTGGGGTACAATGAGCAGTTCTTC. V gene TRBV6-5 combines with J gene TRBJ2-1; D call uncertain. This CDR3 comprises 13 residues. The germline V gene encodes CDR1 MNHEY and CDR2 SVGAGI. V was trimmed by 5 bases and J by 4 bases, leaving 9 bases between them.

Ten or more counts support this clonotype. The chain recombines TRBV4-3 with TRBJ2-5; maybe TRBD2 (5 bases). Trimming took off 4 bases at V and 5 bases at J, with 23 bases between the two ends. Germline-derived CDR1 and CDR2 are LGHNA and YSLEER. This CDR3 is 17 amino acids long. The CDR3 loop reads CASSRGLELGGRETQYF. Here the CDR3 DNA reads TGCGCCAGCAGCCGCGGATTAGAGCTAGGAGGTCGGGAGACCCAGTACTTC.

The gene calls are TRBV2 and TRBJ2-5; weak D call: TRBD1 (6 bases). V lost 2 bases and J 1 base, leaving 8 bases between the germline ends. The CDR3 runs 14 residues. The germline V gene has CDR1 SNHLY and CDR2 FYNNEI. CDR3 coding DNA: TGTGCCAGCAGTGAACACAGGGCCCAAGAGACCCAGTACTTC. Translated, it gives CASSEHRAQETQYF.

The rearrangement links TRBV5-1 to TRBJ1-2; tentative D call: TRBD1 (5 bases). There are 15 residues in the CDR3. Trimming shortened V by 3 bases and J by 4 bases, and 16 bases separated the two germline ends. Per germline, CDR1 SGHRS and CDR2 YFSETQ. CDR3 region: CASSSGGGAGYGYTF. CDR3 bases: TGCGCCAGCAGCTCGGGAGGAGGGGCTGGCTATGGCTACACCTTC.

This clonotype was seen repeatedly, ten times or more. The chain combines TRBV4-1 with TRBJ2-1; D unresolved. The CDR3 covers 15 residues. Looked up from germline, CDR1 is MGHRA and CDR2 is YSYEKL. V lost 4 bases, J lost 0 bases, and 10 bases lay in between. The CDR3 DNA sequence: TGCGCCAGCAGCCTAGCCTGGGACTCCTACAATGAGCAGTTCTTC. As protein: CASSLAWDSYNEQFF.

This clonotype was counted between two and nine times. The chain employs TRBV6-5 and TRBJ2-7; 9 bases fit TRBD1. Germline assignment: CDR1 MNHEY and CDR2 SVGAGI. This CDR3 has 16 amino acids. With 4 bases clipped from V and 4 bases from J, the junction kept 11 bases outside the gene matches. The CDR3 sequence is CASSWGLGTGNYEQYF. The CDR3 DNA is TGTGCCAGCAGTTGGGGGTTGGGGACAGGGAATTACGAGCAGTACTTC.

This chain uses TRBV3-1 with TRBJ1-4; the D is unclear. CDR1 is LGHDT, CDR2 YNNKEL, per germline (reference sequence). The CDR3 loop spans 12 amino acids. V was trimmed by 3 bases and J by 6 bases, leaving 5 bases between them. The CDR3 sequence is CASSHSDEKLFF. The CDR3 nucleotides read TGTGCCAGCAGCCACTCCGATGAAAAACTGTTTTTT.

This clonotype turned up a few times. The CDR3 DNA reads TGTGCCAGCAGCCAAGCAACAGAACGTAATTCACCCCTCCACTTT. Its protein product is CASSQATERNSPLHF. The chain is built from TRBV4-2 and TRBJ1-6; D gene ambiguous. There are 15 residues in the CDR3. Trimming shortened V by 1 base and J by 6 bases, and 10 bases separated the two germline ends. Germline V CDR1 and CDR2: LGHNA, YNFKEQ.

The chain joins TRBV9 to TRBJ2-3; D gene uncertain. CDR3 length: 12 amino acids. Germline V gene data show CDR1 as SGDLS and CDR2 as YYNGEE. V lost 1 base to trimming and J lost 5 bases, with 5 bases between them. The CDR3 DNA reads as TGTGCCAGCAGCGTATATCAAGATACGCAGTATTTT. Its protein is CASSVYQDTQYF.

This clonotype was seen more than once but under ten times. The rearrangement links TRBV7-8 to TRBJ1-5; D is unresolved. Between the trimmed V and J ends, which lost 2 bases and 6 bases, there was a span of 11 bases. Germline CDR1 SGHVS, CDR2 FQNEAQ. The CDR3 runs to 14 residues. The CDR3 nucleotides are TGTGCCAGCAGCTTACAGGCTCAGGTTCAGCCCCAGCATTTT. Amino acid sequence: CASSLQAQVQPQHF.

This chain links TRBV20-1 with TRBJ2-7; 9 bases align to TRBD1. With 6 bases clipped from V and 4 bases from J, the junction kept 4 bases outside the gene matches. The CDR3 consists of 12 residues. The germline V gene has CDR1 DFQATT and CDR2 SNEGSKA (reference sequence). In DNA form, the CDR3 reads TGCAGTGCGGACAGGGGACCTTACGAGCAGTACTTC. Its translation: CSADRGPYEQYF.

In its sample, this clonotype was seen a few times. This chain uses TRBV10-3 with TRBJ1-5; the D is unclear. Trimming cost V 2 bases and J 4 bases, with 6 bases left between them. The CDR3 sequence is 13 residues long. Germline V lookup: CDR1 ENHRY, CDR2 SYGVKD. CDR3 bases: TGTGCCATCAGTGAGGCTGTGAATCAGCCCCAGCATTTT. Protein: CAISEAVNQPQHF.

Only a few counts were recorded for this clonotype. The chain joins TRBV18 to TRBJ2-7; 10 nucleotides line up with TRBD1. V shed 4 bases, J shed 5 bases, and the junction held 5 bases outside the gene matches. CDR1 and CDR2 from the germline V gene are KGHSH and LQKENI. The CDR3 extends over 14 amino acids. DNA of the CDR3: TGTGCCAGCTCACTTTCGGGACAGGGGAACGAGCAGTACTTC. It translates to CASSLSGQGNEQYF. The complete variable domain, with remaining parts taken from reference TRBV18 and TRBJ2-7, reads NAGVMQNPRHLVRRRGQEARLRCSPMKGHSHVYWYRQLPEEGLKFMVYLQKENIIDESGMPKERFSAEFPKEGPSILRIQQVVRGDSAAYFCASSLSGQGNEQYFGPGTRLTVT.

This chain connects TRBV12-3 or TRBV12-4 to TRBJ1-1, with 12 bases identical to TRBD1. The CDR3 spans 13 residues. The trim removed 7 bases at V and 8 bases at J, leaving 5 bases unmatched. For the CDR3, the DNA is TGTGCCAGCACCTGGGACAGGGGGCTCGAAGCTTTCTTT. Protein sequence: CASTWDRGLEAFF.

This chain joins TRBV11-2 and TRBJ2-7; TRBD1 aligns across 7 bases. This CDR3 contains 16 residues. With V trimmed by 1 base and J by 0 bases, 6 bases remained unmatched. Germline V CDR1 and CDR2: SGHAT, FQNNGV. CDR3 in DNA: TGTGCCAGCAGCTTAGTCGGCAGGGGGAGCTCCTACGAGCAGTACTTC. The encoded protein is CASSLVGRGSSYEQYF.

The V and J genes are TRBV3-1 and TRBJ1-3; weak D call: TRBD1 (6 bases). Germline loops: CDR1 LGHDT, CDR2 YNNKEL (reference sequence). V gave up 1 base and J gave up 2 bases, with 6 bases separating them. This CDR3 region has 14 residues. This chain's CDR3 is CASSQGTAGNTIYF. As DNA, the CDR3 is TGTGCCAGCAGCCAAGGGACAGCTGGAAACACCATATATTTT.

The chain employs TRBV24-1 and TRBJ2-5; 7 positions agree with TRBD1. J was trimmed by 2 bases and V by 3 bases; bases with no gene match: 5. There are 15 residues in the CDR3. CDR1 KGHDR and CDR2 SFDVKD come from the germline V gene. This CDR3 is CATSDPKGQQETQYF. Here the CDR3 DNA reads TGTGCCACCAGTGATCCCAAGGGACAGCAAGAGACCCAGTACTTC.

Ten or more counts support this clonotype. J is TRBJ2-6 and V is TRBV27, with TRBD1 matching over 12 bases. CDR3 length equals 15 residues. Germline V gene data show CDR1 as MNHEY and CDR2 as SMNVEV (reference sequence). V was clipped by 6 bases and J by 15 bases; unmatched bases: 12. The CDR3 region has the DNA TGTGCCAGCAGCCTAGAATGGCCGGGACAGGGGGCCCTGACTTTC. It codes for CASSLEWPGQGALTF. The variable domain in full, completed from reference TRBV27 and TRBJ2-6, reads EAQVTQNPRYLITVTGKKLTVTCSQNMNHEYMSWYRQDPGLGLRQIYYSMNVEVTDKGDVPEGYKVSRKEKRNFPLILESPSPNQTSLYFCASSLEWPGQGALTFGAGSRLTVL.

This clonotype was seen a handful of times. The V and J genes are TRBV7-9 and TRBJ2-1; TRBD2 might be the D (7 bases). The CDR3 runs 16 residues. Germline V gives CDR1 SEHNR, CDR2 FQNEAQ (reference sequence). Trimming left V 1 base short and J 7 bases short, with 17 bases between. In DNA form, the CDR3 reads TGTGCCAGCAGCTTAGAGGGGGAGGGCCCTTTGAATGAGCAGTTCTTC. This encodes CASSLEGEGPLNEQFF.

This clonotype was observed a handful of times. This rearrangement joins TRBV7-2 to TRBJ1-1; D is uncertain. The CDR3 is made up of 15 amino acids. The V end lost 3 bases, the J end lost 4 bases, and 15 bases lay between the germline ends. The germline gives CDR1 SGHTA, CDR2 FQGNSA. The CDR3 here is CASSFEGWGGTEAFF. The CDR3 nucleotides read TGTGCCAGCAGCTTCGAGGGCTGGGGAGGCACTGAAGCTTTCTTT.

In its sample, this clonotype was seen once. The chain has TRBV5-1 and TRBJ2-3; 7 bases agree with TRBD2. The CDR3 is made up of 16 amino acids. V lost 4 bases to trimming and J lost 2 bases; unmatched junction nucleotides: 10. Germline V CDR1 and CDR2: SGHRS, YFSETQ. This CDR3 is CASSPQTSLNTDTQYF. In DNA form, the CDR3 reads TGCGCCAGCAGCCCGCAGACTAGCTTAAACACAGATACGCAGTATTTT. Together with reference TRBV5-1 and TRBJ2-3, the CDR3 gives the full variable domain: KAGVTQTPRYLIKTRGQQVTLSCSPISGHRSVSWYQQTPGQGLQFLFEYFSETQRNKGNFPGRFSGRQFSNSRSEMNVSTLELGDSALYLCASSPQTSLNTDTQYFGPGTRLTVL.

This clonotype was detected ten times or more. This chain connects TRBV6-2 or TRBV6-3 to TRBJ2-3; 7 nucleotides align to TRBD1. The V gene's germline CDR1 is MNHEY and CDR2 SVGEGT. J was trimmed by 4 bases and V by 8 bases; bases with no gene match: 9. This CDR3 contains 14 residues. Here the CDR3 DNA reads TGTGCCAGCGAAAGTAGAAGGGGGCCAGATACGCAGTATTTT. Translated, it gives CASESRRGPDTQYF.

The CDR3 nucleotides read TGTGCCTGGAGGGCCCCCGGCTCTAGCGGGGGAAACACCGGGGAGCTGTTTTTT. Residues: CAWRAPGSSGGNTGELFF. The chain is built from TRBV30 and TRBJ2-2, with TRBD2 matching over 10 bases. This CDR3 region has 18 residues. V lost 3 bases to trimming and J lost 2 bases; unmatched junction nucleotides: 12. Germline CDR1 GTSNPN, CDR2 SVGIG (reference sequence).

The J gene is TRBJ2-1, the V gene TRBV3-1, with TRBD1 identical over 10 bases. The CDR3 is made up of 15 amino acids. Germline lookup yields CDR1 LGHDT and CDR2 YNNKEL (reference sequence). With V trimmed by 1 base and J by 4 bases, 1 base remained unmatched. CDR3 sequence: CASSQGDRGYNEQFF. The DNA for the CDR3 is TGTGCCAGCAGCCAAGGGGACAGGGGATACAATGAGCAGTTCTTC.

This clonotype has at least ten counts. CDR3 region: CASSQSSGSSYNEQFF. DNA of the CDR3: TGCGCCAGCAGCCAGTCTAGCGGGAGCTCCTACAATGAGCAGTTCTTC. The V gene is TRBV4-3, the J gene TRBJ2-1, with TRBD2 identical over 10 bases. This CDR3 spans 16 amino acids. From germline, CDR1 is LGHNA and CDR2 YSLEER. V shed 3 bases, J shed 0 bases, and the junction held 2 bases outside the gene matches.

This clonotype has a handful of counts. The V and J genes are TRBV28 and TRBJ2-5; the match to TRBD2 covers 10 bases. The CDR3 runs to 16 residues. CDR1 MDHEN and CDR2 SYDVKM come from the germline V gene. After removal of 7 bases from V and 1 base from J, the junction contained 9 bases not matched to a gene. The CDR3 sequence is CASKMPLAGVQETQYF. CDR3 sequence (DNA): TGTGCCAGCAAAATGCCTCTAGCGGGGGTCCAAGAGACCCAGTACTTC. The variable domain in full, with the rest retrieved from reference TRBV28 and TRBJ2-5, is DVKVTQSSRYLVKRTGEKVFLECVQDMDHENMFWYRQDPGLGLRLIYFSYDVKMKEKGDIPEGYSVSREKKERFSLILESASTNQTSMYLCASKMPLAGVQETQYFGPGTRLLVL.

The rearrangement links TRBV5-1 to TRBJ2-5; 8 nucleotides agree with TRBD1. CDR1 SGHRS and CDR2 YFSETQ come from the germline V gene. Trimming cost V 4 bases and J 5 bases; bases outside gene matches: 10. The length of the CDR3 is 15 residues. The CDR3, as DNA: TGCGCCAGCAGCCCAAACGGACAGGGAGGCGAGACCCAGTACTTC. This sequence encodes CASSPNGQGGETQYF.